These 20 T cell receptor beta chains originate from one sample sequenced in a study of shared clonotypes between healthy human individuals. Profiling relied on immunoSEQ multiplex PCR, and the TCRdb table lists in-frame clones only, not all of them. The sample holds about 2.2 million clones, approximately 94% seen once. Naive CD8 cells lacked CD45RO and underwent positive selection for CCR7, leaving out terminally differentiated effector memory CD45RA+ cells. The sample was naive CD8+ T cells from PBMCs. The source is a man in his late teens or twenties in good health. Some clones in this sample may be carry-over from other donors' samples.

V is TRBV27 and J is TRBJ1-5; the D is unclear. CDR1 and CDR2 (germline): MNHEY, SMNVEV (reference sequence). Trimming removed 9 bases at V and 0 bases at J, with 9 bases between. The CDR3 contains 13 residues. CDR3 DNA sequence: TGTGCCAGTTCGACTAATAGCAATCAGCCCCAGCATTTT. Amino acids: CASSTNSNQPQHF.

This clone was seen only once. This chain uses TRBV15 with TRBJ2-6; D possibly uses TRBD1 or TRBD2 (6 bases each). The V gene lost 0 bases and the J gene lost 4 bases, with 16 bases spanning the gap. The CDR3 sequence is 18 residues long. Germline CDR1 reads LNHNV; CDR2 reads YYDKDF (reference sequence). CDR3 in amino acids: CATSREGGKRSGANVLTF. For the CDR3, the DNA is TGTGCCACCAGCAGAGAAGGGGGGAAAAGGTCCGGGGCCAACGTCCTGACTTTC.

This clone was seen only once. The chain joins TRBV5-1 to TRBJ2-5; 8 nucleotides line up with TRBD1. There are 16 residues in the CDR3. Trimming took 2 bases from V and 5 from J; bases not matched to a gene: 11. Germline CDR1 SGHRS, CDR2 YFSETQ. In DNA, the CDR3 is TGCGCCAGCAGCTTATCCCAGGACAGGGAGTGGGAGACCCAGTACTTC. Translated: CASSLSQDREWETQYF.

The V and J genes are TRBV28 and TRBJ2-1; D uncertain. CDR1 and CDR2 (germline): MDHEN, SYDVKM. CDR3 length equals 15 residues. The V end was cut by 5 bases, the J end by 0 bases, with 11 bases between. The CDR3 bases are TGTGCCAGCAGTAGGTGGGCCGGCTCCTACAATGAGCAGTTCTTC. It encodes CASSRWAGSYNEQFF.

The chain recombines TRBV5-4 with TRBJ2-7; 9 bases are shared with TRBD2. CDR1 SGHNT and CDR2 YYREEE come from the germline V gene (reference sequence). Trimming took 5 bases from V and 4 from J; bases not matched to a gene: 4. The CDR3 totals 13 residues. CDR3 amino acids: CASSYLAGYEQYF. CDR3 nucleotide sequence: TGTGCCAGCAGTTATCTAGCGGGATACGAGCAGTACTTC.

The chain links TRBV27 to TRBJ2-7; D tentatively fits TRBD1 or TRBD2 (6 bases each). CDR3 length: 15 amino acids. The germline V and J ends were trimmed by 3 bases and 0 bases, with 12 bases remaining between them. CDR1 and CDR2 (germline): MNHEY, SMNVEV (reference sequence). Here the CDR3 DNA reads TGTGCCAGCAGTTTCTCCGGGGGCCTCTCCTACGAGCAGTACTTC. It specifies CASSFSGGLSYEQYF.

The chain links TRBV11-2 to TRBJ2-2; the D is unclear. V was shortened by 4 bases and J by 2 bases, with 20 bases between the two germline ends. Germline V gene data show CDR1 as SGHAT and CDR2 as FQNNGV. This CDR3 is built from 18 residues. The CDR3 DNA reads TGTGCCAGCAGCTATAACCCCCCCAACACTGCTAACACCGGGGAGCTGTTTTTT. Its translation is CASSYNPPNTANTGELFF.

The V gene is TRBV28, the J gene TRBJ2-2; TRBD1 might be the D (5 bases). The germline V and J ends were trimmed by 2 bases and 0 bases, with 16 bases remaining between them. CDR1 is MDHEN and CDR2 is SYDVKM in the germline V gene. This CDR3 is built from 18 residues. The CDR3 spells CASSLVGLQGPNTGELFF. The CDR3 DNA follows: TGTGCCAGCAGTTTAGTCGGTTTGCAGGGCCCGAACACCGGGGAGCTGTTTTTT.

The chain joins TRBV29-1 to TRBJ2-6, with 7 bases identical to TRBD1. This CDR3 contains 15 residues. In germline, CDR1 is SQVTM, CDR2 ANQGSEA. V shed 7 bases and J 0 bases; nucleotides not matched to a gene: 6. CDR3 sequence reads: CSAGTASSGANVLTF. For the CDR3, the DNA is TGCAGCGCTGGGACAGCTAGCTCTGGGGCCAACGTCCTGACTTTC.

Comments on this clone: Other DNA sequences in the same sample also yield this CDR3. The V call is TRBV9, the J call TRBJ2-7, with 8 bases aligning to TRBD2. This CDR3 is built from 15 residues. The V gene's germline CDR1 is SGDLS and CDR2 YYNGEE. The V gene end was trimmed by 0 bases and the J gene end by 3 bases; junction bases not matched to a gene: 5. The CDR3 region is CASSVAGGGVYEQYF. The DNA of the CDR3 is TGTGCCAGCAGCGTAGCGGGAGGGGGAGTCTACGAGCAGTACTTC.

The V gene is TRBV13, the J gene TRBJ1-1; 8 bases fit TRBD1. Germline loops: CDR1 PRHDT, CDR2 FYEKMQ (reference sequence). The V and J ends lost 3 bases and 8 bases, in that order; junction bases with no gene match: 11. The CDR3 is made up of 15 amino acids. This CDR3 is CASSLWGTGGSEAFF. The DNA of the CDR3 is TGTGCCAGCAGCTTGTGGGGGACAGGCGGATCCGAAGCTTTCTTT.

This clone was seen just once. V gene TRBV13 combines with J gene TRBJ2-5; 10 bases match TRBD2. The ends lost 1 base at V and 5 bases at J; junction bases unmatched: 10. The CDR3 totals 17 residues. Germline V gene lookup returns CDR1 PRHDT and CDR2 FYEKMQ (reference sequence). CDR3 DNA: TGTGCCAGCAGCTTAGCTAGCGGGGGTGTCGGGGTGGAGACCCAGTACTTC. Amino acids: CASSLASGGVGVETQYF.

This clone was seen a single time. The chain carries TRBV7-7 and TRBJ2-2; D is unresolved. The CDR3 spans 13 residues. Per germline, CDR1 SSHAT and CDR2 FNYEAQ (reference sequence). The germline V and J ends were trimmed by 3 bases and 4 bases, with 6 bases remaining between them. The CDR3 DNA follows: TGTGCCAGCAGCTTGGACCCCACCGGGGAGCTGTTTTTT. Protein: CASSLDPTGELFF.

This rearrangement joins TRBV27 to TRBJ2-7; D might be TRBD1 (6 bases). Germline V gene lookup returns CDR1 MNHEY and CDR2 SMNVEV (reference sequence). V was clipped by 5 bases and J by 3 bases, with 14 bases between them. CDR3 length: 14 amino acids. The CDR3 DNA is TGTGCCAGCAGTGGCAGACCGGACAGCTACGAGCAGTACTTC. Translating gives CASSGRPDSYEQYF.

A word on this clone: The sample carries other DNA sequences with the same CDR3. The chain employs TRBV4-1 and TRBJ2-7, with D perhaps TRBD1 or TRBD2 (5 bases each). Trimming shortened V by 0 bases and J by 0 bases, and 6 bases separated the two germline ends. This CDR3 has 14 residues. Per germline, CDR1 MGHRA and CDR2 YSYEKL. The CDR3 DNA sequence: TGCGCCAGCAGCCAAGATGGGGGCTCCTACGAGCAGTACTTC. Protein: CASSQDGGSYEQYF.

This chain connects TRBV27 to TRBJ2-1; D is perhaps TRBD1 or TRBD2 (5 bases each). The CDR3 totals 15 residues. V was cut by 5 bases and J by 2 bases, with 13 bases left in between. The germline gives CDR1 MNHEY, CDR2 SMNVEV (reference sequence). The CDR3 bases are TGTGCCAGCAGTCACCGGGACGGAACCTACAATGAGCAGTTCTTC. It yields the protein CASSHRDGTYNEQFF.

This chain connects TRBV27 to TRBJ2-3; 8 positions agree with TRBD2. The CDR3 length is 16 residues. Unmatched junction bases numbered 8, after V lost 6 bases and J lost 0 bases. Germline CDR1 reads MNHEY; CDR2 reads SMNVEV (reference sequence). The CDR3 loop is CASSTTRGGSTDTQYF. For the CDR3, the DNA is TGTGCCAGCAGCACTACCCGCGGGGGGAGCACAGATACGCAGTATTTT.

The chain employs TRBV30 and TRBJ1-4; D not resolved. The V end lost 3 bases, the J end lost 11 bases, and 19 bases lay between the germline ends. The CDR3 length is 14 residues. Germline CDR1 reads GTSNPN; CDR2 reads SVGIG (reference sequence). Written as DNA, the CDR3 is TGTGCCTGGAGAGATCAGGACTACCCTAGGAAACTGTTTTTT. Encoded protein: CAWRDQDYPRKLFF.

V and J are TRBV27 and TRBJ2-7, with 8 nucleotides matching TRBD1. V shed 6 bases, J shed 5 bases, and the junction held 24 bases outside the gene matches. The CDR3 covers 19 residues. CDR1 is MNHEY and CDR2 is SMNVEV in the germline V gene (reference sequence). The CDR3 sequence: CASRPTRDRTALRFHEQYF. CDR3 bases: TGTGCCAGCAGGCCTACCCGGGACAGGACGGCTTTACGCTTCCACGAGCAGTACTTC.

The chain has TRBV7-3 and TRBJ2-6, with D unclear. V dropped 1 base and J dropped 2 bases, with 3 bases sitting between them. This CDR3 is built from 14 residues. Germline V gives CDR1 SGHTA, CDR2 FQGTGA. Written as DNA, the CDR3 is TGTGCCAGCAGCTTAATTCCTGGGGCCAACGTCCTGACTTTC. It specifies CASSLIPGANVLTF.